The following is a T cell receptor (beta chain) sequence with its context. This record comes from a study of T cells expressing NK-cell markers. Study details: It was sorted CD3+CD56+NKG2C+, CD3+CD56+NKG2C- and CD3+CD56-NKG2C+ T cells that supplied the TCR beta repertoires. One of the eight sequenced donors was seronegative, whereas the other seven were HCMV-seropositive.

Reanalyzing the 5' RACE reads, TCRdb keeps one entry per CDR3 protein, without DNA. This table holds a few hundred thousand distinct CDR3 sequences. There are 14 residues in the CDR3. The germline V gene has CDR1 LNHDA and CDR2 SQIVND (reference sequence). This TCR was recovered from a man between 18 and 35 years old in good health. This chain links TRBV19 with TRBJ1-1; absent DNA, TCRdb's TRBD1 call cannot be checked. Sequences were obtained from blood T cells: a sorted CD56 or NKG2C T cell subset, CD4+ or CD8+ T cells, or bulk PBMC T cells (not recorded which). The CDR3 spells CASSRTGFVTEAFF.